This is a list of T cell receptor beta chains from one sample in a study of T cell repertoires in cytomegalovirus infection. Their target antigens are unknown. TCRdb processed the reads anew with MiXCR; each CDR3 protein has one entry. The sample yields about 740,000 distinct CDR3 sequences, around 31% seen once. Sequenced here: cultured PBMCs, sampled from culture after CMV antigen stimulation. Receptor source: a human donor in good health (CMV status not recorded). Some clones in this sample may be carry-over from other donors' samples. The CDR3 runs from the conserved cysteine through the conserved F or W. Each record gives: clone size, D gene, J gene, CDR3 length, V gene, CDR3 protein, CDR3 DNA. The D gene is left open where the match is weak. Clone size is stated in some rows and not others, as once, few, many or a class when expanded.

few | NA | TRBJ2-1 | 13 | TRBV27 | CASTDSIYNEQFF | TGTGCCAGCACTGACAGTATTTACAATGAGCAGTTCTTC
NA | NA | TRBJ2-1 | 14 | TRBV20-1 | CSARSQFTYNEQFF | TGCAGTGCCAGGTCCCAATTTACCTACAATGAGCAGTTCTTC
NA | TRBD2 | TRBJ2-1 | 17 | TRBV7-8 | CASTLRGRGGVYNEQFF | TGTGCCAGCACCCTTCGGGGGCGGGGGGGCGTTTACAATGAGCAGTTCTTC
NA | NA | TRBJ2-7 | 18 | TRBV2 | CASSVHRLTADLSYEQYF | TGTGCCAGCAGTGTACATCGTTTAACGGCGGATCTCTCCTACGAGCAGTACTTC
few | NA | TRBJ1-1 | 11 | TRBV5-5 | CASRRRDEAFF | TGTGCCAGCAGAAGGCGAGATGAAGCTTTCTTT
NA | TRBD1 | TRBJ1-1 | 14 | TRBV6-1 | CASRGQGSNTEAFF | TGTGCCAGCAGGGGACAGGGGTCAAACACTGAAGCTTTCTTT
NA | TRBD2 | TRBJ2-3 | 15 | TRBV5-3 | CASRDPSGGTDTQYF | TGTGCCAGCAGGGACCCTAGCGGGGGAACAGATACGCAGTATTTT
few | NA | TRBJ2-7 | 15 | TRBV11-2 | CASRIAYRHGYEQYF | TGTGCCAGCAGGATAGCATATCGGCACGGCTACGAGCAGTACTTC
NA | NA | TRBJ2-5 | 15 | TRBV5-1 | CASSLGPAMGETQYF | TGCGCCAGCAGCTTAGGGCCGGCAATGGGAGAGACCCAGTACTTC
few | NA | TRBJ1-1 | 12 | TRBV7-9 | CASSLWRTEAFF | TGTGCCAGCAGCTTATGGCGGACTGAAGCTTTCTTT
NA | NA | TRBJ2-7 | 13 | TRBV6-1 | CASSEDQAYEQYF | TGTGCCAGCAGTGAGGACCAAGCCTACGAGCAGTACTTC
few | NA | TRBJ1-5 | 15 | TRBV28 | CASSYRPHGNQPQHF | TGTGCCAGCAGTTACAGGCCGCACGGCAATCAGCCCCAGCATTTT
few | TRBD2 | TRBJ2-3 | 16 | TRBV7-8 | CASTPGRLAGGGTQYF | TGTGCCAGCACCCCAGGGAGGCTAGCGGGGGGAGGTACGCAGTATTTT
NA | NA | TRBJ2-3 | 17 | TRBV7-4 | CASSPRAPSGEGDTQYF | TGTGCCAGCAGCCCCCGGGCGCCCTCGGGAGAGGGGGATACGCAGTATTTT
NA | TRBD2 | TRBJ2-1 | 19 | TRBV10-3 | CAIAGGTSGGPSSYNEQFF | TGTGCCATCGCTGGCGGGACTAGCGGGGGGCCGAGCTCCTACAATGAGCAGTTCTTC
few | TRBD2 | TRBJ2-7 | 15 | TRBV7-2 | CASSPTSGVPYEQYF | TGTGCCAGCAGCCCTACTAGCGGAGTTCCCTACGAGCAGTACTTC
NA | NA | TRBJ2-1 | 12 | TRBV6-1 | CASGQDGHEQFF | TGTGCCAGCGGGCAGGACGGCCATGAGCAGTTCTTC
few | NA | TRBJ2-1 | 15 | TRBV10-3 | CAIRPSIGLFNEQFF | TGTGCCATCAGACCATCAATAGGGCTCTTCAATGAGCAGTTCTTC
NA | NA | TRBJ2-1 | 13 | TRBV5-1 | CASSYTANNEQFF | TGCGCCAGCAGTTATACAGCCAACAATGAGCAGTTCTTC
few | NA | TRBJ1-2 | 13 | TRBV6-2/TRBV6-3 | CASSPETGNGYTF | TGTGCCAGCAGTCCAGAGACGGGTAATGGCTACACCTTC
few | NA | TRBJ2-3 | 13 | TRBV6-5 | CAIKRGKYDTQYF | TGTGCCATCAAAAGGGGGAAATACGATACGCAGTATTTT
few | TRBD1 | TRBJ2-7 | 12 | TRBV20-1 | CSASGQVYEQYF | TGCAGTGCTTCGGGACAGGTCTACGAGCAGTACTTC
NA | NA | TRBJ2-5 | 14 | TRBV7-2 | CASSLVEGWKTQYF | TGTGCCAGCAGCTTAGTCGAGGGGTGGAAGACCCAGTACTTC
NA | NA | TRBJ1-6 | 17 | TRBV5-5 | CASSFSGLNLRNSPLHF | TGTGCCAGCAGCTTCTCCGGGCTTAATCTACGGAATTCACCCCTCCACTTT
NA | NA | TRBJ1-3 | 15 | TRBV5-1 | CASSFGVGRGNTIYF | TGCGCCAGCAGCTTCGGCGTGGGTCGAGGGAACACCATATATTTT
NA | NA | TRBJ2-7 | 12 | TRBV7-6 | CASSFANGEQYF | TGTGCCAGCAGCTTTGCAAACGGCGAGCAGTACTTC
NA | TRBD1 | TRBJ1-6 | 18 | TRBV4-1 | CASSSSPNRDRVNSPLHF | TGCGCCAGCAGTAGTAGCCCCAACCGGGACAGGGTTAATTCACCCCTCCACTTT
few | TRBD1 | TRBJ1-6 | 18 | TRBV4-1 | CASSQGGQESSYNSPLHF | TGCGCCAGCAGCCAAGGGGGACAGGAGAGCTCCTATAATTCACCCCTCCACTTT
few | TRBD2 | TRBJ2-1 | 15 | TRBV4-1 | CASSQSGGAHNEQFF | TGTGCCAGCAGCCAGAGCGGGGGGGCTCACAATGAGCAGTTCTTC
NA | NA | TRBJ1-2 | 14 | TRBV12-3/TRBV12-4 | CASSRRGGPYGYTF | TGTGCCAGCAGCCGACGCGGGGGGCCCTATGGCTACACCTTC
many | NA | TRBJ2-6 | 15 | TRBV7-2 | CASSLEGAGANVLTF | TGTGCCAGCAGCTTAGAGGGGGCTGGGGCCAACGTCCTGACTTTC
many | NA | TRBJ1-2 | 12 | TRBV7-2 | CASRFDSHGYTF | TGTGCCAGCAGATTCGACAGCCATGGCTACACCTTC
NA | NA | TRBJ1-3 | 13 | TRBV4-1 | CASSQEEGNTIYF | TGCGCCAGCAGCCAAGAAGAGGGAAACACCATATATTTT
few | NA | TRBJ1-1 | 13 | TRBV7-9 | CASSLGGDTSAFF | TGTGCCAGCAGCTTGGGCGGTGACACTTCGGCTTTCTTT
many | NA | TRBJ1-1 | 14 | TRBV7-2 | CATLQGPMNTEAFF | TGTGCCACCTTGCAGGGACCGATGAACACTGAAGCTTTCTTT
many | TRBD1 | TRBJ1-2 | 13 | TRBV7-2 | CASSLTTGVGYTF | TGTGCCAGCAGCTTAACGACAGGGGTTGGCTACACCTTC
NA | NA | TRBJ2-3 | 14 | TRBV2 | CASSEDQITDTQYF | TGTGCCAGCAGTGAAGACCAGATCACAGATACGCAGTATTTT
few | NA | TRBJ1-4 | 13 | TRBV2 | CASLRELGEKLFF | TGTGCCAGTCTACGGGAGTTGGGGGAAAAACTGTTTTTT
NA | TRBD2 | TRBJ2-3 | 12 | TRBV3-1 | CASSQRSGRQYF | TGTGCCAGCAGCCAGCGCAGCGGGAGGCAGTATTTT
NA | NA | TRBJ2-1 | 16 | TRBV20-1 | CSARALPTSLYNEQFF | TGCAGTGCTAGAGCACTCCCGACTAGTTTATACAATGAGCAGTTCTTC
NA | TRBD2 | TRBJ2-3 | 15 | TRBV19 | CASSNGRRTADTQYF | TGTGCCAGTAGTAACGGGAGGAGAACGGCAGATACGCAGTATTTT